This TCR beta chain derives from a study of T cells in Graves' hyperthyroidism and ophthalmopathy. Overall study: Staff took peripheral blood when the initial diagnosis was made, before any treatment began. Study findings and constraints: A model using 13 V-J features told ophthalmopathy apart from stable hyperthyroidism.

Template material for amplifying TCR beta CDR3 regions consisted of RNA transcripts. Primed by the HTBI set, a first-round RT-PCR was run on the TCR CDR3. Via MiXCR, TCRdb re-called the multiplex PCR reads, giving one row per CDR3 protein. The repertoire holds hundreds of thousands of distinct CDR3 sequences, with more than 15% as singletons. This clonotype was seen ten or more times. Its antigen is not known. Used for diagnoses were clinical symptoms, serum thyroxine and TRAb, thyroid ultrasound and orbital computed tomography. The V end lost 7 bases, the J end lost 1 base, and 16 bases lay between the germline ends. CDR3 length equals 15 residues. Germline CDR1 and CDR2: SGHAT and FQNNGV.

The material sequenced was blood. V gene TRBV11-2 combines with J gene TRBJ1-1; a weak D match, TRBD1 (6 bases). This clonotype was sampled from a woman aged 18-35 years with Graves' ophthalmopathy. The CDR3 bases are TGTGCCAGCATCACTAGAGGGGGGAGGAACACTGAAGCTTTCTTT. Translation: CASITRGGRNTEAFF.